The 32 T cell receptor beta chains in this list originate from one sample, sequenced in a study of T cell repertoires in cytomegalovirus infection. Their antigens remain unidentified. In TCRdb, the reads were re-called with MiXCR into one record per CDR3 protein. The table lists approximately 990,000 distinct CDR3 sequences, roughly 31% of them singletons. Specimen: cultured CD8+ T cells from PBMCs, collected from culture after CMV antigen stimulation. The receptor source for this set is a human donor in good health (CMV status not recorded). Some clones in this sample may be carry-over from other donors' samples.

The V and J genes are TRBV27 and TRBJ2-2; D possibly matches TRBD1 or TRBD2 (5 bases each). V lost 5 bases to trimming and J lost 7 bases, with 17 bases between them. The V gene's germline CDR1 is MNHEY and CDR2 SMNVEV (reference sequence). This CDR3 contains 15 residues. The CDR3 region is CASSPGSSGLGELFF. Here the CDR3 DNA reads TGTGCCAGCAGTCCCGGTTCGTCGGGGCTCGGGGAGCTGTTTTTT.

This clonotype was observed many times. The chain carries TRBV4-1 and TRBJ2-7, with TRBD2 identical over 7 bases. Germline loops: CDR1 MGHRA, CDR2 YSYEKL. Trimming took 2 bases from V and 4 from J; bases not matched to a gene: 8. CDR3 size: 15 residues. The DNA for the CDR3 is TGCGCCAGCAGCCAAAGTCATTCAGCGGGGTACGAGCAGTACTTC. This sequence encodes CASSQSHSAGYEQYF.

This clonotype was seen a few times. The chain has TRBV27 and TRBJ2-4; D is possibly TRBD2 (5 bases). With 6 bases removed from V and 2 bases from J, the gap between germline ends came to 8 bases. The CDR3 extends over 13 amino acids. Germline CDR1 and CDR2: MNHEY and SMNVEV (reference sequence). The CDR3 DNA is TGTGCCAGCAGGCCGGGAACCAAAAACATTCAGTACTTC. It yields the protein CASRPGTKNIQYF.

Ten or more counts support this clonotype. The chain recombines TRBV7-8 with TRBJ2-5; 11 nucleotides match TRBD2. The V gene's germline CDR1 is SGHVS and CDR2 FQNEAQ. With V trimmed by 4 bases and J by 4 bases, 5 bases remained unmatched. The CDR3 extends over 15 amino acids. CDR3 sequence (DNA): TGTGCCAGCAGCTCCCTAGCGGGGGGATCAGAGACCCAGTACTTC. Translated, it gives CASSSLAGGSETQYF.

This clonotype was counted between two and nine times. The chain links TRBV6-1 to TRBJ2-3; 9 nucleotides agree with TRBD1. The CDR3 totals 15 residues. Germline CDR1 is MNHNS and CDR2 is SASEGT. With V trimmed by 5 bases and J by 3 bases, 6 bases remained unmatched. CDR3 residues: CASSTQGAVTDTQYF. The DNA for the CDR3 is TGTGCCAGCAGTACACAGGGGGCCGTTACAGATACGCAGTATTTT.

V usage is TRBV4-1 and J usage is TRBJ2-7, with TRBD1 as a possible D gene (5 bases). Germline V gives CDR1 MGHRA, CDR2 YSYEKL. The CDR3 totals 14 residues. Trimming removed 0 bases from V and 5 bases from J, with 11 bases in between. The CDR3 loop reads CASSQERGRHEQYF. In nucleotides, the CDR3 is TGCGCCAGCAGCCAAGAAAGGGGAAGGCACGAGCAGTACTTC.

This clonotype was picked up a small number of times. This chain connects TRBV7-6 to TRBJ1-1; D gene uncertain. V was clipped by 5 bases and J by 1 base, with 14 bases between them. CDR3 length: 15 residues. CDR1 is SGHVS, CDR2 FNYEAQ, per germline. In DNA form, the CDR3 reads TGTGCCAGCAGCCCGCAGAGTGCGGCGAACACTGAAGCTTTCTTT. It translates to CASSPQSAANTEAFF.

On this clonotype: Its ends do not fully match the called genes, so a read error is possible. J is TRBJ2-1 and V is TRBV6-1; D uncertain. Per the germline V gene, CDR1 is MNHNS and CDR2 is SASEGT. The CDR3 has 12 residues. CDR3 in DNA: TGTGCCAGCAGTTCCTCCTTCAATGAGCAGTTCTTC. It translates to CASSSSFNEQFF.

The genes are TRBV20-1 and TRBJ1-2; D gene unclear. Germline loops: CDR1 DFQATT, CDR2 SNEGSKA (reference sequence). CDR3 length: 14 amino acids. The ends were cut back, 3 bases at V and 3 bases at J, with 14 bases in the middle. The DNA for the CDR3 is TGCAGTGCTAGCCCCACACGGGTAGACTATGGCTACACCTTC. As protein: CSASPTRVDYGYTF.

This clonotype was observed at least ten times. The chain carries TRBV7-2 and TRBJ2-5, with a possible D match to TRBD2 (6 bases). V lost 8 bases to trimming and J lost 0 bases, with 16 bases between them. Per germline, CDR1 SGHTA and CDR2 FQGNSA. The CDR3 length is 15 residues. The CDR3: CASGAGRSYQETQYF. The DNA for the CDR3 is TGTGCCAGCGGCGCGGGACGGTCGTACCAAGAGACCCAGTACTTC.

The chain has TRBV7-6 and TRBJ2-1, with a weak D call TRBD2 (7 bases). CDR1 is SGHVS and CDR2 is FNYEAQ in the germline V gene. This CDR3 is 17 amino acids long. V lost 4 bases to trimming and J lost 5 bases, with 21 bases between them. This CDR3 is CASSSLLAAGANNEQFF. The CDR3 nucleotides read TGTGCCAGCAGCTCACTCCTAGCCGCGGGGGCTAACAATGAGCAGTTCTTC.

This clonotype was recorded a few times. The chain joins TRBV7-9 to TRBJ1-5; TRBD1 matches 7 bases. The V segment lost 5 bases and the J segment 1 base; nucleotides outside the gene matches: 5. The CDR3 is 15 residues long. Germline CDR1 SEHNR, CDR2 FQNEAQ (reference sequence). The CDR3 is CASSDGTDSNQPQHF. In DNA, the CDR3 is TGTGCCAGCAGCGACGGGACAGACAGCAATCAGCCCCAGCATTTT.

The genes are TRBV28 and TRBJ2-3, with 10 bases matching TRBD1. CDR1 and CDR2 (germline): MDHEN, SYDVKM. The J segment lost 2 bases and the V segment lost 4 bases, leaving 6 bases of the junction unmatched. CDR3 length equals 16 residues. CDR3 sequence reads: CASSSRDRGITDTQYF. CDR3 coding DNA: TGTGCCAGCAGTTCCCGGGACAGGGGTATCACAGATACGCAGTATTTT.

This clonotype was picked up a small number of times. The chain recombines TRBV27 with TRBJ2-7; 10 bases align to TRBD2. The germline V gene has CDR1 MNHEY and CDR2 SMNVEV (reference sequence). The CDR3 covers 15 residues. DNA of the CDR3: TGTGCCAGCAGCTTATCTAGCGGGGGCACCTACGAGCAGTACGTC. Translation: CASSLSSGGTYEQYV.

In its sample, this clonotype was seen once. This could be a read error, since a much larger clone is one nucleotide away. V usage is TRBV7-2 and J usage is TRBJ2-7; TRBD2 matches 13 bases. The V gene's germline CDR1 is SGHTA and CDR2 FQGNSA. V shed 5 bases, J shed 8 bases, and the junction held 9 bases outside the gene matches. CDR3 length equals 15 residues. In DNA, the CDR3 is TGTGCCAGCAGCGCCTGGACTAGCGGGGGTTACAAGCAGTACTTC. This encodes CASSAWTSGGYKQYF. Variable domain in full (rest from reference TRBV7-2 and TRBJ2-7): GAGVSQSPSNKVTEKGKDVELRCDPISGHTALYWYRQSLGQGLEFLIYFQGNSAPDKSGLPSDRFSAERTGGSVSTLTIQRTQQEDSAVYLCASSAWTSGGYKQYFGPGTRLTVT.

This clonotype was found a few times. The J gene is TRBJ1-5, the V gene TRBV2; TRBD1 is a possible D gene (6 bases). CDR1 and CDR2 (germline): SNHLY, FYNNEI. Trimming cost V 6 bases and J 2 bases, with 20 bases left between them. This CDR3 is 17 amino acids long. The CDR3 loop is CASRADHTGKGNQPQHF. The CDR3, as DNA: TGTGCCAGCAGAGCAGACCATACAGGGAAGGGCAATCAGCCCCAGCATTTT.

This clonotype has just a few counts. CDR3 loop: CASSSGRGAMNTEAFF. The CDR3 DNA sequence: TGTGCCAGCAGCTCGGGTCGGGGGGCGATGAACACTGAAGCTTTCTTT. The genes are TRBV7-6 and TRBJ1-1, with D possibly matching TRBD1 (6 bases). CDR1 and CDR2 (germline): SGHVS, FNYEAQ. Trimming removed 4 bases from V and 0 bases from J, with 15 bases in between. The CDR3 has 16 amino acids.

This clonotype was counted at least ten times. The chain combines TRBV7-2 with TRBJ2-5; 10 bases align to TRBD2. Germline V gene sequence: CDR1 SGHTA, CDR2 FQGNSA. V dropped 5 bases and J dropped 9; count of bases not matched to a gene: 12. The CDR3 consists of 15 residues. CDR3 sequence: CASSNSGGPLGSQYF. The CDR3 region has the DNA TGTGCCAGCAGCAATAGCGGGGGGCCGCTCGGGTCCCAGTACTTC.

The chain has TRBV19 and TRBJ1-2; 7 nucleotides match TRBD1. The CDR3 runs to 16 residues. The trim removed 1 base at V and 0 bases at J, leaving 5 bases unmatched. Germline V gene data show CDR1 as LNHDA and CDR2 as SQIVND (reference sequence). CDR3 loop: CASSIAGTASNYGYTF. The CDR3 DNA reads TGTGCCAGTAGTATAGCCGGGACAGCCTCTAACTATGGCTACACCTTC. The variable domain in full, completed from reference TRBV19 and TRBJ1-2, reads DGGITQSPKYLFRKEGQNVTLSCEQNLNHDAMYWYRQDPGQGLRLIYYSQIVNDFQKGDIAEGYSVSREKKESFPLTVTSAQKNPTAFYLCASSIAGTASNYGYTFGSGTRLTVV.

V is TRBV19 and J is TRBJ2-4, with a possible D match to TRBD2 (5 bases). There are 13 residues in the CDR3. The germline gives CDR1 LNHDA, CDR2 SQIVND (reference sequence). The V and J ends lost 8 bases and 5 bases respectively, with 13 bases between them. CDR3 protein: CASSSRGENIQYF. CDR3 in DNA: TGTGCCAGTTCCTCCCGGGGAGAAAACATTCAGTACTTC.

This clonotype was seen a handful of times. The V call is TRBV6-6, the J call TRBJ1-1, with D perhaps matching TRBD1 (6 bases). The germline V gene has CDR1 MNHNY and CDR2 SVGAGI (reference sequence). Trimming removed 0 bases from V and 11 bases from J, with 13 bases in between. The CDR3 has 13 amino acids. The CDR3 nucleotides read TGTGCCAGCAGTTACTCGAACACAGGGCCCGCTTTCTTT. The encoded protein is CASSYSNTGPAFF.

The J gene is TRBJ2-4, the V gene TRBV7-9; 7 positions agree with TRBD1. The CDR3 is made up of 17 amino acids. V gave up 6 bases and J gave up 0 bases; unmatched junction bases: 11. The V gene's germline CDR1 is SEHNR and CDR2 FQNEAQ (reference sequence). The CDR3 protein is CASSLPGQTLAKNIQYF. The CDR3 DNA reads as TGTGCCAGCAGTCTCCCGGGACAGACCCTAGCCAAAAACATTCAGTACTTC.

This clonotype was recorded a few times. The chain's CDR3 is CASSPIYSNTGELFF. As DNA, the CDR3 is TGTGCCAGCAGCCCTATCTACTCGAACACCGGGGAGCTGTTTTTT. This chain uses TRBV14 with TRBJ2-2; D remains unclear. V lost 4 bases and J lost 0, with 9 bases in between. Germline CDR1 SGHDN, CDR2 FVKESK. The length of the CDR3 is 15 residues.

About this clonotype: This is likely an artifact of a read error, given a far larger clone one base away. V and J are TRBV15 and TRBJ1-5; D gene unclear. Germline lookup yields CDR1 LNHNV and CDR2 YYDKDF (reference sequence). V dropped 5 bases and J dropped 0 bases, with 2 bases sitting between them. This CDR3 spans 12 amino acids. The CDR3 here is CATSSSNQPQHF. The CDR3 region has the DNA TGTGCCACCAGCTCTAGCAATCAGCCCCAGCATTTT. The entire variable domain, with the rest obtained from reference TRBV15 and TRBJ1-5, is as follows: DAMVIQNPRYQVTQFGKPVTLSCSQTLNHNVMYWYQQKSSQAPKLLFHYYDKDFNNEADTPDNFQSRRPNTSFCFLDIRSPGLGDTAMYLCATSSSNQPQHFGDGTRLSIL.

This clonotype was picked up a small number of times. The V call is TRBV7-9, the J call TRBJ2-1; 10 bases fit TRBD1. The CDR3 is 15 residues long. The J segment lost 10 bases and the V segment lost 4 bases, leaving 10 bases of the junction unmatched. CDR1 and CDR2 from the germline V gene are SEHNR and FQNEAQ (reference sequence). CDR3: CASSSGTGVLREQFF. The DNA of the CDR3 is TGTGCCAGCAGCTCCGGGACAGGGGTATTACGGGAGCAGTTCTTC.

The chain is built from TRBV9 and TRBJ1-1, with D maybe TRBD1 (6 bases). V gave up 2 bases and J gave up 9 bases, with 29 bases separating them. The germline V gene has CDR1 SGDLS and CDR2 YYNGEE. The CDR3 has 18 amino acids. The CDR3 DNA follows: TGTGCCAGCAGCGTGGGTAGGGGGGGCGGACATTCCGCTCGAAAAGCTTTCTTT. Protein: CASSVGRGGGHSARKAFF.

This chain joins TRBV19 and TRBJ1-5; D ambiguous. CDR1 LNHDA and CDR2 SQIVND come from the germline V gene (reference sequence). The CDR3 consists of 14 residues. The ends were cut back, 7 bases at V and 4 bases at J, with 14 bases in the middle. CDR3: CASTTVMGNQPQHF. CDR3 nucleotides: TGTGCCAGTACCACAGTGATGGGGAATCAGCCCCAGCATTTT.

This clonotype came up many times. The V gene is TRBV6-1, the J gene TRBJ2-1; 7 nucleotides line up with TRBD2. This CDR3 has 16 residues. The germline gives CDR1 MNHNS, CDR2 SASEGT. With 7 bases clipped from V and 8 bases from J, the junction kept 17 bases outside the gene matches. The CDR3 here is CASTPRGGGSFDEQFF. In nucleotides, the CDR3 is TGTGCCAGCACCCCCCGGGGCGGGGGTTCCTTTGATGAGCAGTTCTTC.

This clonotype was seen a handful of times. The gene calls are TRBV6-5 and TRBJ2-7; D not resolved. V lost 2 bases and J 5 bases, leaving 16 bases between the germline ends. The CDR3 consists of 15 residues. The germline CDR1 and CDR2 sequences are MNHEY and SVGAGI. CDR3: CASSYDPFPSDEQYF. The CDR3 DNA reads as TGTGCCAGCAGTTACGACCCCTTTCCTTCTGACGAGCAGTACTTC.

This clonotype was seen repeatedly, ten times or more. This chain links TRBV7-6 with TRBJ2-1, with D maybe TRBD1 (6 bases). Trimming cost V 7 bases and J 6 bases, with 19 bases left between them. This CDR3 is built from 15 residues. The germline gives CDR1 SGHVS, CDR2 FNYEAQ. This chain's CDR3 is CASIPSGQGGNEQFF. In DNA, the CDR3 is TGTGCCAGCATCCCGTCGGGGCAAGGGGGCAATGAGCAGTTCTTC.

The genes are TRBV29-1 and TRBJ1-1, with D possibly TRBD1 on 5 matching bases. The V gene's germline CDR1 is SQVTM and CDR2 ANQGSEA. This CDR3 spans 14 amino acids. Trimming pared 8 bases from V and 2 bases from J, leaving 18 bases between. The CDR3 loop is CSPSGQGKNTEAFF. The CDR3 region has the DNA TGCAGCCCCTCCGGGCAGGGCAAAAACACTGAAGCTTTCTTT.

This chain links TRBV19 with TRBJ1-5; D uncertain. In germline, CDR1 is LNHDA, CDR2 SQIVND (reference sequence). The CDR3 is made up of 15 amino acids. Trimming took 3 bases from V and 12 from J, leaving 21 bases between them. CDR3 sequence: CASSINYNGVSVQHF. The CDR3, as DNA: TGTGCCAGTAGTATTAACTATAATGGCGTTAGTGTCCAGCATTTT.